Listed below are T cell receptor beta chains from one sample, sequenced in a study of Ad26.COV2.S vaccination and SARS-CoV-2 variants. Profiled with immunoSEQ multiplex PCR; TCRdb holds only in-frame clones, not every one. This table holds fewer than 500,000 clones, about 91% found once. Material: peripheral blood, obtained in a trial of Ad26.COV2.S vaccine versus placebo. These receptors all stem from a person aged 18-60 years who received the Ad26.COV2.S COVID-19 vaccine or a placebo. CDR3s leave out the opening cysteine and the closing phenylalanine or tryptophan. The D gene is left open where the match is weak.

v_call	d_call	j_call	cdr3_aa
TRBV3-1/TRBV3-2	.	TRBJ2-1	ASSRVGLSQF
TRBV5-4	.	TRBJ2-3	ASSLAETGTDTQY
TRBV7-3	TRBD2	TRBJ2-1	ASSTHTSGSYNEQF
TRBV6-6	TRBD2	TRBJ2-4	ASSLITSGGPKNIQY
TRBV6-2/TRBV6-3	TRBD2	TRBJ2-3	ASSPPGAGATDTQY
TRBV6-4	.	TRBJ1-2	ASSGPAQGICYT
TRBV11-2	TRBD2	TRBJ2-2	ASSLRAGTANTGELF
TRBV19	.	TRBJ1-1	ASSSQTAMNTEAF
TRBV7-9	TRBD1	TRBJ2-6	AGTGGAGANVLT
TRBV9	.	TRBJ2-1	ASSGAQVYNEQF
TRBV5-1	.	TRBJ2-7	ASSLEGEQY
TRBV4-3	TRBD2	TRBJ2-3	ASSHGNSAGIDTQY
TRBV7-2	.	TRBJ1-3	ASSLRDLSSGNTIY
TRBV5-1	.	TRBJ2-7	ASSFDSPTYEQY
TRBV5-1	.	TRBJ2-5	ASSQGTGGTETQY
TRBV18	TRBD1	TRBJ1-1	ASSPRTGIPTEAF
TRBV6-5	.	TRBJ1-4	ASSYWSGGGREKLF
TRBV7-2	.	TRBJ1-2	ASSLDGGNYGYT
TRBV21-1	.	TRBJ2-3	ASSKVWARGGTDTQY
TRBV5-1	.	TRBJ2-2	ASSRQTGNTGELF
TRBV5-4	TRBD2	TRBJ2-5	ASSFAGGRDETQY
TRBV5-8	.	TRBJ1-2	ASSFYEEGGYT
TRBV15	.	TRBJ1-1	ATRGIHGPGVLVDTEAF
TRBV18	TRBD1	TRBJ2-5	ASSFTPGDRPWETQY
TRBV19	.	TRBJ2-3	ASSTEGVRSTDTQY
TRBV12-3/TRBV12-4	.	TRBJ1-1	ASSLEVDTEAF
TRBV27	.	TRBJ2-2	ASSQGGELF
TRBV11-3	.	TRBJ2-2	ASSLEGLASGELF
TRBV6-2/TRBV6-3	TRBD2	TRBJ2-1	ASSIPRLAGQIPTSYNEQF
TRBV28	TRBD2	TRBJ2-5	ASSPIAGGGETQY
TRBV6-2/TRBV6-3	.	TRBJ1-5	ASSSESGNQPQH
TRBV4-2	.	TRBJ1-2	ASSLTRMAWGYT
TRBV6-1	.	TRBJ2-7	ASSEEGRAASYEQY
TRBV27	.	TRBJ1-5	ASSFKASNQPQH
TRBV2	.	TRBJ1-3	ASSQGQGGNTIY
TRBV18	.	TRBJ2-3	ASSGTIKADTQY
TRBV9	.	TRBJ1-6	ASSRGSSYNSPLH
TRBV9	TRBD1	TRBJ2-1	ASSVAPTGAYNEQF
TRBV18	.	TRBJ1-2	ASSPASLPNYGYT
TRBV28	.	TRBJ1-1	ASPPGGGVNTEAF
TRBV5-1	TRBD2	TRBJ2-3	ASSLGTSGATDTQY